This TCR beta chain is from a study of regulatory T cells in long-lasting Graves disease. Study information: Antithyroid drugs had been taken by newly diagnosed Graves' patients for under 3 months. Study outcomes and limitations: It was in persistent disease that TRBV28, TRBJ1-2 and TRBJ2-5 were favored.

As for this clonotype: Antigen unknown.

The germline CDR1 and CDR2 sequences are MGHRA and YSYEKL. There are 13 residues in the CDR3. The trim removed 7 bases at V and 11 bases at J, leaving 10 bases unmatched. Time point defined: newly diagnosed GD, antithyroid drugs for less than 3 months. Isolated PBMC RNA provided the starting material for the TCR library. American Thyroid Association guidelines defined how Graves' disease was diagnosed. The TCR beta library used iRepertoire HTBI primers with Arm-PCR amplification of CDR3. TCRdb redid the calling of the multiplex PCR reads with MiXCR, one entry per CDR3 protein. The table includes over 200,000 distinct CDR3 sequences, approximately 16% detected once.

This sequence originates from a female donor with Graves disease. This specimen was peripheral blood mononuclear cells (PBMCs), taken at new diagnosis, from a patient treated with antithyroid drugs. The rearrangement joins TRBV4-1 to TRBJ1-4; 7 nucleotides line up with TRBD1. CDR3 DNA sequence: TGCGCCAGCACCCGAGAGGGAGGGGGCAAACTGTTTTTT. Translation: CASTREGGGKLFF.